What follows are 27 T cell receptor beta chains derived from one specimen sequenced in a study of T cells after yellow fever vaccination. TCRdb re-derived calls from the 5' RACE reads in MiXCR, one entry per CDR3 protein. The table has more than 300,000 distinct CDR3 sequences, roughly 6.8% seen once. The sequencing here drew on PBMCs, taken around 45 days after the first yellow fever vaccination. Receptors originate from a man in his late teens or twenties who received the YFV17D yellow fever vaccine.

The chain carries TRBV28 and TRBJ2-7; the D gene is possibly TRBD2 (6 bases). The CDR3 totals 15 residues. Trimming took 4 bases from V and 6 from J, leaving 19 bases between them. Germline loops: CDR1 MDHEN, CDR2 SYDVKM. CDR3 protein: CASSSAGGEGVEQYV. Here the CDR3 DNA reads TGTGCCAGCAGTTCGGCAGGCGGGGAAGGGGTCGAGCAGTACGTC.

The chain has TRBV20-1 and TRBJ1-1; unclear D gene. This CDR3 contains 14 residues. Germline lookup yields CDR1 DFQATT and CDR2 SNEGSKA (reference sequence). The V end lost 1 base, the J end lost 0 bases, and 9 bases lay between the germline ends. The DNA of the CDR3 is TGCAGTGCTAGAGTTGTTACGGTGAACACTGAAGCTTTCTTT. Translating it yields CSARVVTVNTEAFF.

The rearrangement joins TRBV27 to TRBJ1-5, with 10 bases matching TRBD1. Per germline, CDR1 MNHEY and CDR2 SMNVEV (reference sequence). With 6 bases clipped from V and 4 bases from J, the junction kept 6 bases outside the gene matches. The CDR3 is 15 amino acids. CDR3 residues: CASRTGGKLNQPQHF. The CDR3 nucleotides read TGTGCCAGCAGGACAGGGGGCAAACTGAATCAGCCCCAGCATTTT.

The gene calls are TRBV7-2 and TRBJ2-1, with 9 bases aligning to TRBD1. The V gene end was trimmed by 5 bases and the J gene end by 3 bases; junction bases not matched to a gene: 8. Germline values: CDR1 SGHTA, CDR2 FQGNSA. The CDR3 is made up of 16 amino acids. In nucleotides, the CDR3 is TGTGCCAGCAGCCCCAAGGGACAGGGATACTACAATGAGCAGTTCTTC. Translation: CASSPKGQGYYNEQFF.

The rearrangement uses TRBV12-3 or TRBV12-4 and TRBJ2-7; TRBD2 matches 8 bases. Unmatched junction bases numbered 5, after V lost 3 bases and J lost 7 bases. The CDR3 is made up of 13 amino acids. The CDR3 DNA reads TGTGCCAGCAGTTTCGGGGGGGCTCGAGAGCAGTACGTC. This codes for CASSFGGAREQYV.

CDR3 DNA: TGTGCCAGCACTGGCGACCTAGCCAAAAACATTCAGTACTTC. Its translation: CASTGDLAKNIQYF. The chain has TRBV6-1 and TRBJ2-4, with D unresolved. Germline values: CDR1 MNHNS, CDR2 SASEGT. Between the trimmed V and J ends, which lost 7 bases and 0 bases, there was a span of 10 bases. The CDR3 consists of 14 residues.

This chain uses TRBV10-3 with TRBJ2-3; TRBD2 might be the D (6 bases). V was pared by 6 bases and J by 4 bases, with 17 bases between. CDR3 length: 15 residues. Germline loops: CDR1 ENHRY, CDR2 SYGVKD. This chain's CDR3 is CAIRVGSSASDTQYF. The CDR3 coding sequence is TGTGCCATCAGAGTCGGGTCTAGCGCTTCAGATACGCAGTATTTT.

This clonotype was counted only a few times. The V gene is TRBV12-3 or TRBV12-4, the J gene TRBJ2-3, with 8 bases that match TRBD2. J lost 14 bases, V lost 5 bases, and 18 bases had no gene match. The CDR3 consists of 15 residues. CDR3 bases: TGTGCCAGCAGTGTAGACTGGGGGGCGGGGGGTAGTATGTATTTT. Its protein product is CASSVDWGAGGSMYF.

This clonotype was picked up many times. The chain is built from TRBV25-1 and TRBJ1-1; 8 bases match TRBD1. CDR3 size: 13 residues. The germline V gene encodes CDR1 MGHDK and CDR2 SYGVNS. The V gene end was trimmed by 1 base and the J gene end by 8 bases; junction bases not matched to a gene: 3. CDR3 region: CASSEWGQEEAFF. The CDR3 bases are TGTGCCAGCAGTGAATGGGGACAGGAAGAAGCTTTCTTT.

This clonotype was counted ten times or more. The chain employs TRBV7-2 and TRBJ2-3, with D possibly being TRBD1 (7 bases). The CDR3 is 17 amino acids. Germline V gene sequence: CDR1 SGHTA, CDR2 FQGNSA. V dropped 7 bases and J dropped 2 bases, with 22 bases sitting between them. The CDR3 sequence is CASTLGGGAPSTDTQYF. In nucleotides, the CDR3 is TGTGCCAGCACTTTAGGAGGGGGCGCTCCTTCCACAGATACGCAGTATTTT.

This clonotype showed up many times. The chain employs TRBV5-6 and TRBJ2-3; D remains ambiguous. The CDR3 contains 13 residues. Germline CDR1 and CDR2: SGHDT and YYEEEE. V was shortened by 4 bases and J by 4 bases, with 10 bases between the two germline ends. The DNA of the CDR3 is TGTGCCAGCAGCCCCATCTCCTCAGATACGCAGTATTTT. Translation gives CASSPISSDTQYF.

The chain links TRBV6-1 to TRBJ1-5, with D possibly being TRBD1 (6 bases). CDR3 length: 14 residues. The V gene's germline CDR1 is MNHNS and CDR2 SASEGT. Deletions cut 1 base from V and 7 bases from J, with 11 bases between. The CDR3, as DNA: TGTGCCAGCAGTGAAGAAACAGGGACCCAGCCCCAGCATTTT. It is translated as CASSEETGTQPQHF.

This clonotype has ten or more counts. V gene TRBV13 combines with J gene TRBJ1-1; D perhaps matches TRBD1 (5 bases). The CDR3 length is 15 residues. The V and J ends lost 0 bases and 5 bases respectively, with 13 bases between them. Germline values: CDR1 PRHDT, CDR2 FYEKMQ (reference sequence). As DNA, the CDR3 is TGTGCCAGCAGCTTAGGGGCTGGGGGAGTAACTGAAGCTTTCTTT. Its translation: CASSLGAGGVTEAFF.

V gene TRBV4-1 combines with J gene TRBJ2-7; maybe TRBD2 (5 bases). Germline values: CDR1 MGHRA, CDR2 YSYEKL. The CDR3 sequence is 13 residues long. The ends were cut back, 0 bases at V and 7 bases at J, with 10 bases in the middle. Here the CDR3 DNA reads TGCGCCAGCAGCCAAGAATTGGGGAGAGAGCAGTACTTC. Its protein product is CASSQELGREQYF.

CDR3 sequence reads: CSARQGSINTEAFF. The CDR3 bases are TGCAGTGCTAGACAGGGGTCCATCAACACTGAAGCTTTCTTT. This chain links TRBV20-1 with TRBJ1-1; perhaps TRBD1 as D (6 bases). This CDR3 is built from 14 residues. In germline, CDR1 is DFQATT, CDR2 SNEGSKA (reference sequence). V shed 2 bases and J shed 2 bases, with 12 bases lying between them.

This clonotype has ten or more counts. The rearrangement links TRBV5-1 to TRBJ2-3; D remains ambiguous. The CDR3 contains 14 residues. From germline, CDR1 is SGHRS and CDR2 YFSETQ. Trimming shortened V by 4 bases and J by 0 bases, and 9 bases separated the two germline ends. The CDR3 is CASSPSVSTDTQYF. The DNA of the CDR3 is TGCGCCAGCAGCCCCTCGGTGAGCACAGATACGCAGTATTTT.

Only a few counts were recorded for this clonotype. The chain combines TRBV2 with TRBJ2-2, with D perhaps TRBD1 or TRBD2 (5 bases each). Looked up from germline, CDR1 is SNHLY and CDR2 is FYNNEI. Trimming removed 6 bases at V and 5 bases at J, with 13 bases between. The CDR3 sequence is 14 residues long. CDR3 nucleotide sequence: TGTGCCAGCAGGAGGGTTGAGGGGACCGGGGAGCTGTTTTTT. Its translation is CASRRVEGTGELFF.

The chain carries TRBV14 and TRBJ2-3, with 9 bases that match TRBD2. J gave up 3 bases and V 3 bases, and 10 bases lay outside the gene matches. CDR3 length equals 17 residues. Germline V lookup: CDR1 SGHDN, CDR2 FVKESK. The CDR3 region is CASSHPGLAGTTDTQYF. As DNA, the CDR3 is TGTGCCAGCAGCCACCCGGGCCTAGCGGGGACAACAGATACGCAGTATTTT.

A remark on this clonotype: This sequence may be a read error, since a much larger clone differs from it by one base. In this CDR3 the conserved last residue, phenylalanine or tryptophan, is missing, so a read error is likely. This chain connects TRBV7-2 to TRBJ2-4, with TRBD1 as a possible D gene (6 bases). V gave up 3 bases and J gave up 1 base, with 7 bases separating them. Germline V gene data show CDR1 as SGHTA and CDR2 as FQGNSA. The CDR3 is made up of 14 amino acids. The CDR3 is CASSFRGAKNIQYL. The CDR3 DNA is TGTGCCAGCAGCTTTAGGGGGGCCAAAAACATTCAGTACCTC.

This clonotype was observed a handful of times. This sequence joins TRBV5-1 and TRBJ2-2, with TRBD1 as a possible D gene (5 bases). The V gene's germline CDR1 is SGHRS and CDR2 YFSETQ. Trimming left V 5 bases short and J 3 bases short, with 8 bases between. The CDR3 is 13 amino acids. In DNA form, the CDR3 reads TGCGCCAGCAGATCAGGGTACACCGGGGAGCTGTTTTTT. Translated, it gives CASRSGYTGELFF.

The rearrangement links TRBV7-9 to TRBJ1-2; 10 nucleotides agree with TRBD1. Per the germline V gene, CDR1 is SEHNR and CDR2 is FQNEAQ (reference sequence). The V segment lost 4 bases and the J segment 7 bases; nucleotides outside the gene matches: 9. The CDR3 runs 15 residues. This chain's CDR3 is CASSSPDRGVAGYTF. CDR3 sequence (DNA): TGTGCCAGCAGCTCCCCGGACAGGGGGGTAGCTGGCTACACCTTC.

The chain joins TRBV7-9 to TRBJ2-7, with TRBD1 matching 9 bases. V shed 4 bases, J shed 4 bases, and the junction held 14 bases outside the gene matches. CDR3 length equals 17 residues. The germline V gene has CDR1 SEHNR and CDR2 FQNEAQ (reference sequence). The CDR3 sequence: CASSSTTIRDRAYEQYV. The CDR3 DNA reads TGTGCCAGCAGCTCCACAACCATCCGGGACAGGGCTTACGAGCAGTACGTC.

V usage is TRBV6-1 and J usage is TRBJ2-1; 7 positions match TRBD2. This CDR3 has 14 residues. Trimming took 8 bases from V and 4 from J; bases not matched to a gene: 8. Germline V gene data show CDR1 as MNHNS and CDR2 as SASEGT. CDR3 DNA sequence: TGTGCCAGCCGGCGGGGGAAGACGTACAATGAGCAGTTCTTC. Protein: CASRRGKTYNEQFF.

Notes on this clonotype: A read error may explain this, as a much larger clone is one base away. The CDR3 DNA follows: TGCAGCGCTGAGGCGATAGCAAGGACCCAGTACTTC. It is translated as CSAEAIARTQYF. The rearrangement links TRBV29-1 to TRBJ2-5; no clear D gene. The CDR3 spans 12 residues. Germline V gene data show CDR1 as SQVTM and CDR2 as ANQGSEA. Trimming shortened V by 7 bases and J by 7 bases, and 16 bases separated the two germline ends.

There are a few counts of this clonotype. V usage is TRBV7-2 and J usage is TRBJ2-3; 7 positions agree with TRBD2. Germline trimming cut 4 bases from V and 4 bases from J; bases unmatched to any gene: 8. Germline CDR1 reads SGHTA; CDR2 reads FQGNSA. The CDR3 has 15 residues. Here the CDR3 DNA reads TGTGCCAGCAGCTCCTCCGCCGGGGGGTCAGATACGCAGTATTTT. This gives the protein CASSSSAGGSDTQYF.

This clonotype was found a few times. The chain combines TRBV2 with TRBJ2-7; 9 nucleotides match TRBD2. The germline CDR1 and CDR2 sequences are SNHLY and FYNNEI. This CDR3 is built from 13 residues. Germline trimming cut 8 bases from V and 2 bases from J; bases unmatched to any gene: 4. CDR3 bases: TGTGCCAGCCGACTAGCGGCGGCCTACGAGCAGTACGTC. It yields the protein CASRLAAAYEQYV.

The V and J genes are TRBV7-9 and TRBJ1-2; D is undetermined. This CDR3 has 14 residues. CDR1 and CDR2 (germline): SEHNR, FQNEAQ (reference sequence). V dropped 3 bases and J dropped 7 bases, with 15 bases sitting between them. The CDR3 sequence: CASSLGGVELGYTF. The DNA of the CDR3 is TGTGCCAGCAGCTTGGGCGGTGTAGAGCTTGGCTACACCTTC.